This T cell receptor (beta chain) was profiled in a study of T cell changes during pregnancy in multiple sclerosis. The repertoire was sequenced with immunoSEQ multiplex PCR; TCRdb's copy has only in-frame clones and lacks some. The sample holds some 100,000 clones, approximately 94% seen once. Trimming left V 0 bases short and J 8 bases short, with 7 bases between. Germline CDR1 reads SGHTA; CDR2 reads FQGNSA. The CDR3 is made up of 12 amino acids. The sequencing here drew on peripheral blood, taken before pregnancy. The chain links TRBV7-2 to TRBJ1-2; possibly TRBD1 for D (5 bases). The receptor comes from a female donor with multiple sclerosis, enrolled in a pregnancy study. CDR3 DNA: TGTGCCAGCAGCTTAGCGGGGCGCGGCTACACCTTC. Translating it yields CASSLAGRGYTF.